This T cell receptor beta chain is from a study of blood T cell repertoires in COVID-19. Study as a whole: Samples of COVID-19 (acute and convalescent) were obtained from the United States, Italy and Spain. Sources were T cells, B-cell-depleted T cells, or PBMCs; the material itself was cDNA or gDNA.

Assay: immunoSEQ multiplex PCR; the TCRdb copy retains only in-frame clones and omits some. The data contain some 450,000 clones, 70% to 90% of them singletons. Germline CDR1 is KGHSH and CDR2 is LQKENI. CDR3 length equals 15 residues. V shed 6 bases and J shed 3 bases, with 15 bases lying between them. During active infection, Seattle patients enrolled and were then monitored through disease. This chain connects TRBV18 to TRBJ1-5; tentative D call: TRBD1 (6 bases). Sequencing input: peripheral blood. The sequence derives from a man younger than 35 with COVID-19, enrolled during active disease. The DNA for the CDR3 is TGTGCCAGCTCCACAGGGTACAGGTCCAATCAGCCCCAGCATTTT. Translating it yields CASSTGYRSNQPQHF.